This TCR beta chain was sequenced for a study of Graves' ophthalmopathy and Graves' hyperthyroidism (dated by TCRdb to the late 2010s). In terms of the full investigation: Peripheral blood was collected at initial diagnosis, prior to any treatment. To tell Graves' ophthalmopathy apart from Graves' hyperthyroidism, and to predict which patients would progress to ophthalmopathy, the study relied on TCR beta repertoire signatures. In total, 135 blood samples were TCR-sequenced: fewer than 50 ophthalmopathy, some 75 hyperthyroidism and some 17 hyperthyroidism-to-ophthalmopathy patients. To explore V-J signatures that separate ophthalmopathy from hyperthyroidism, a discovery set of approximately 100 patients was enrolled, consisting of about 45 with ophthalmopathy and approximately 60 with stable hyperthyroidism. An independent validation cohort was composed of fewer than 20 hyperthyroidism patients and about 16 patients who later progressed from hyperthyroidism to ophthalmopathy. In six or seven hyperthyroidism patients, the T-cell repertoires found in thyroid tissue were compared with those found in blood. Once sampling was done, hyperthyroidism patients were given methimazole at a starting dose of 30 mg daily, while ophthalmopathy patients were given high-dose intravenous methylprednisolone. Results the study describes overall, beyond this receptor: Ophthalmopathy was separated from stable hyperthyroidism by the 13-signature model with roughly 90% sensitivity and 81% to 84% specificity in cross-validation and with 80%/75% in the test set. Among expanded thyroid clonotypes with frequency above 0.001, most also showed up in blood, which suggests that blood repertoires may reflect the thyroid immune response. Sample size was not predetermined statistically, and investigators were not blinded to group allocation. In validation, the model predicted ophthalmopathy progression with about 64% sensitivity and approximately 72% specificity; about a dozen predicted patients were CT-confirmed with GO in a median of around 6 months.

For repertoire sequencing, TCR beta CDR3 regions were amplified from RNA transcripts. HTBI primers and the Qiagen OneStep RT-PCR kit were used in a first-round RT-PCR, which was followed by a second-round multiplex PCR, size selection and purification. Libraries were sequenced paired-end with 100 bp reads on an Illumina HiSeq2000. The original methods were these. SOAPnuke was used to process the reads, removing any read that contained adapters or uncalled bases, had a mean Phred below 15, or lacked an exact match to the constant primer or identifier. COPE v1.2.5 was used to merge the high-quality paired reads. Unique nucleotide sequences were defined as clonotypes and aligned to IMGT TRB V, D and J references using MiTCR v1.1. Only V-J combinations with frequency above 0.0001 were analysed, covering around 99% of repertoires. A TCR clonal expansion and chaos score per V-J combination was defined as the ratio of F50 clonal expansion to chaos observed in the TCRdist matrix. Welch's t-statistics and random forest were used to reduce features to 10 to 15 V-J combinations, which were fed into a naive Bayes classifier. The Morisita-Horn index was used to measure how similar the thyroid and blood repertoires were. In TCRdb, the public reads were trimmed at Q25 with fastp and aligned with MiXCR, with productive beta chains retained. Each CDR3 protein appears once, grouped with its most common genes and DNA. TCRdb, rather than the study authors, made the V and J calls. Within this sample are 40,000 to 50,000 distinct CDR3 sequences, with around half of them counted one time only. Approximately 23% of the sample is in the top ten clones.

On this clonotype itself: Its antigen remains undetermined. Base qualities are not at hand, and no much larger clone is one base apart.

The junction shows trimming of 4 bases on V and 3 bases on J, and the gene matches do not reach 5 bases of it. From cysteine to phenylalanine, the CDR3 is 15 amino acids long. Of all the DNA, just the CDR3 is kept, 45 bases in frame from base 1. Taken from the germline V gene, the CDR1 and CDR2 loops are SGHDN and FVKESK. Ophthalmopathy patients had moderately to severely active disease, Clinical Activity Score of at least 3, NOSPECS grade of at least 4, and disease duration under 3 months. Anyone with other autoimmune diseases, uncontrolled infections, pregnancy or lactation was excluded from the study. Diagnosis relied on clinical symptoms, serum thyroxine, TRAb, thyroid ultrasound and orbital computed tomography. Ficoll-Paque density gradient centrifugation was used to isolate PBMCs from around 10 ml of fresh peripheral blood. Total RNA was extracted with Trizol reagent and quality-checked on an Agilent 2100 Bioanalyzer.

The sample was peripheral blood. Recombination joined TRBV14 with TRBJ1-4; 7 central bases correspond to TRBD1. The TCR was taken from an adult man with Graves' ophthalmopathy. The DNA sequence follows: TGTGCCAGCAGCCTGACCGGGACAGCTAATGAAAAACTGTTTTTT. Translation gives CASSLTGTANEKLFF.